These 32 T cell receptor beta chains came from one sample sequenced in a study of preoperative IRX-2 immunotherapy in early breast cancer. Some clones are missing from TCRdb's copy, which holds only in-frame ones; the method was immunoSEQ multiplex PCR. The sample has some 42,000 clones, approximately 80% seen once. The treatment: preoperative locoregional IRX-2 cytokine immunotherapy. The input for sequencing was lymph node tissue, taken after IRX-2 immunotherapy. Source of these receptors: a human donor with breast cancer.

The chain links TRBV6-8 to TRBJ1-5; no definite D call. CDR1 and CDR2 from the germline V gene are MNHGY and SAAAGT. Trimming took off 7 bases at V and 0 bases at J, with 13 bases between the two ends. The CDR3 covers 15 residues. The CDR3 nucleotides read TGTGCCAGCACGGACGTGAACAATAGCAATCAGCCCCAGCATTTT. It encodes CASTDVNNSNQPQHF.

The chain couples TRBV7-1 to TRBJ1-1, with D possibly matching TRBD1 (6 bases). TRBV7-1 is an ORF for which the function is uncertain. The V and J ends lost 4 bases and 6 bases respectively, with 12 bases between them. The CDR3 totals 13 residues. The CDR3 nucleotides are TGTGCCAGCAGCTTTACAGGGCGGGCTGAAGCTTTCTTT. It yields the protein CASSFTGRAEAFF.

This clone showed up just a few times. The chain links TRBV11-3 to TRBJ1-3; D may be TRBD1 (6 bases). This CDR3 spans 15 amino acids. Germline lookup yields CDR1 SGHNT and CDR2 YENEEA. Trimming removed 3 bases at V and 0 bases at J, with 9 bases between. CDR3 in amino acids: CASSLEDSSGNTIYF. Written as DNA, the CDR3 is TGTGCCAGCAGCTTGGAGGACAGCTCTGGAAACACCATATATTTT.

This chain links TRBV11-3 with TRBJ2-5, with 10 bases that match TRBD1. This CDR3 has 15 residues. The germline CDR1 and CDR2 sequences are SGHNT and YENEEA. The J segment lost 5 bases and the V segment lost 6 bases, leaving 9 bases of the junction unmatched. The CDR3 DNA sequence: TGTGCCAGCAGTTCCATTGGGACAGGGGACGAGACCCAGTACTTC. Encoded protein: CASSSIGTGDETQYF.

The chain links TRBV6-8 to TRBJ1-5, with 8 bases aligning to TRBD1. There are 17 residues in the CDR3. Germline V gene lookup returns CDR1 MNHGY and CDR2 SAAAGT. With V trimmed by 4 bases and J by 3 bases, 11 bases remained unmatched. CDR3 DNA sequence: TGTGCCAGCAGTTCTGGGACGGGACAGGTTTTCAATCAGCCCCAGCATTTT. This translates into CASSSGTGQVFNQPQHF.

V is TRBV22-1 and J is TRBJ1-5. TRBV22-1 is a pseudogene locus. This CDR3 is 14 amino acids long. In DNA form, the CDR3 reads TGTGCCAGCAATTGGGGGAATAGCAATCAGCCCCAGCATTTT. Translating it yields CASNWGNSNQPQHF.

CDR3 amino acids: CASSLVQGSDTQYF. CDR3 in DNA: TGCGCCAGCAGCTTAGTACAGGGTTCGGATACGCAGTATTTT. The chain combines TRBV5-1 with TRBJ2-3, with D perhaps TRBD1 (6 bases). V was clipped by 2 bases and J by 6 bases, with 13 bases between them. This CDR3 contains 14 residues. In germline, CDR1 is SGHRS, CDR2 YFSETQ.

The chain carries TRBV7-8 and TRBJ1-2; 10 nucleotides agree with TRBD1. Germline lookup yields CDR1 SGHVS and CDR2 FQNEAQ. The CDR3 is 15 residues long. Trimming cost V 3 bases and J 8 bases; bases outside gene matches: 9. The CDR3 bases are TGTGCCAGCAGCTTGGCGACAGGGGGCTATGACGGCTACACCTTC. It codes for CASSLATGGYDGYTF.

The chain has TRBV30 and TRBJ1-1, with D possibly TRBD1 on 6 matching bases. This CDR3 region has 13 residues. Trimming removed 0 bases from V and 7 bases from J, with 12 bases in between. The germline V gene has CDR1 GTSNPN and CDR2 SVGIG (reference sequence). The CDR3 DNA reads TGTGCCTGGAGTGTAACTGGGGGCATTGAAGCTTTCTTT. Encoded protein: CAWSVTGGIEAFF.

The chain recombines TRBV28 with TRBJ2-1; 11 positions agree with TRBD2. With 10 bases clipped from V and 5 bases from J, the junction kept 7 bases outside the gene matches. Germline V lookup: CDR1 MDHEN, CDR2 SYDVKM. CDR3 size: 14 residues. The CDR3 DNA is TGTGCCATTAGCGGGGGGGTAATCAACAATGAGCAGTTCTTC. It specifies CAISGGVINNEQFF. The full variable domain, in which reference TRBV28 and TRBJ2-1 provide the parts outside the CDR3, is DVKVTQSSRYLVKRTGEKVFLECVQDMDHENMFWYRQDPGLGLRLIYFSYDVKMKEKGDIPEGYSVSREKKERFSLILESASTNQTSMYLCAISGGVINNEQFFGPGTRLTVL.

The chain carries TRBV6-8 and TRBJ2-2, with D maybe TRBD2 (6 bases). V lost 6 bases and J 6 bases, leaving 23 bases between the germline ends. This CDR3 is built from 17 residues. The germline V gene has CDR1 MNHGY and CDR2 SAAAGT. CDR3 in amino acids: CASSGRRLEWGAGELFF. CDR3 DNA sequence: TGTGCCAGCAGCGGCAGGCGACTCGAATGGGGGGCCGGGGAGCTGTTTTTT.

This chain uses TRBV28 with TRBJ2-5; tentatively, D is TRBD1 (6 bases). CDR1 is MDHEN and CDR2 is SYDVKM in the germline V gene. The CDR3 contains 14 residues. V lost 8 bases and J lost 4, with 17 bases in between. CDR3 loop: CASCETGYPETQYF. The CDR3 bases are TGTGCCAGCTGTGAGACAGGCTACCCAGAGACCCAGTACTTC.

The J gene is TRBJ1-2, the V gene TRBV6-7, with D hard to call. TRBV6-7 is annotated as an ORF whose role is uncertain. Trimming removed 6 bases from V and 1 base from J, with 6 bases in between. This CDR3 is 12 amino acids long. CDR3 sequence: CASSPNNYGYTF. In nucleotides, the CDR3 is TGTGCCAGCAGCCCTAATAACTATGGCTACACCTTC.

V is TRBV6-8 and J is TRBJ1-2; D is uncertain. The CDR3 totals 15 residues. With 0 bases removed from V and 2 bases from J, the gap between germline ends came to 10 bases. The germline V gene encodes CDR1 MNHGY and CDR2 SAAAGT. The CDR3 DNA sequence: TGTGCCAGCAGTTACTCGGAACAGTTCAACTATGGCTACACCTTC. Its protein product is CASSYSEQFNYGYTF.

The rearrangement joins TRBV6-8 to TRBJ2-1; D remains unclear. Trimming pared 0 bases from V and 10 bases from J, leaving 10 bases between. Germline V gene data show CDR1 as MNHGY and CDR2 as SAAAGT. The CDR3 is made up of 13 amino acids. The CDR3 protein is CASSYSGRREQFF. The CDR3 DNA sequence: TGTGCCAGCAGTTACTCAGGGCGAAGGGAGCAGTTCTTC.

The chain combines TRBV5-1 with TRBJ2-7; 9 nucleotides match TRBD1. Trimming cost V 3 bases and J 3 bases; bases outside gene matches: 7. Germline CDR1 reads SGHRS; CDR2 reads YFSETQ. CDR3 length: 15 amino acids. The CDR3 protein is CASSWGTGNRYEQYF. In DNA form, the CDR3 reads TGCGCCAGCAGCTGGGGGACAGGGAATCGCTACGAGCAGTACTTC.

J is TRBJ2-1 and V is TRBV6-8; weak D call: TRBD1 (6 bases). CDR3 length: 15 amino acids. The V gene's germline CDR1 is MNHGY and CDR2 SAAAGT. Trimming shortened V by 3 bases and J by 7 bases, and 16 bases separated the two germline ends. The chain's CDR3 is CASSYIAGARNEQFF. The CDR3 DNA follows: TGTGCCAGCAGTTATATTGCAGGGGCGCGGAATGAGCAGTTCTTC.

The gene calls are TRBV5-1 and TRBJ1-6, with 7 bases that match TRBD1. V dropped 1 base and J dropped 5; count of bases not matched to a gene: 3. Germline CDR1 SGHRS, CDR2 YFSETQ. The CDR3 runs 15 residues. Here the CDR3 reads CASSLLGQNNSPLHF. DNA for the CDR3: TGCGCCAGCAGCTTGTTGGGACAGAATAATTCACCCCTCCACTTT.

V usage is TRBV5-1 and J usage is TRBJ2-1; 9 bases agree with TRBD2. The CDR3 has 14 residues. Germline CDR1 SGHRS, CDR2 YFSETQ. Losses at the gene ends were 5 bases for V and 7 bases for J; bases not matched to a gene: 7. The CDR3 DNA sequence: TGCGCCAGCAGGGGTAGCGGGGGAAATAATGAGCAGTTCTTC. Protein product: CASRGSGGNNEQFF.

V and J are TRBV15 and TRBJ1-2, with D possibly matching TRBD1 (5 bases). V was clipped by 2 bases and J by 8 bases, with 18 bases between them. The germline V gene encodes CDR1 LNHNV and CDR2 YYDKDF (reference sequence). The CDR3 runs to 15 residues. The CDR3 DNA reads TGTGCCACCAGCAGAACCTCTCGGGGCTCCTGGGGCTACACCTTC. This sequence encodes CATSRTSRGSWGYTF.

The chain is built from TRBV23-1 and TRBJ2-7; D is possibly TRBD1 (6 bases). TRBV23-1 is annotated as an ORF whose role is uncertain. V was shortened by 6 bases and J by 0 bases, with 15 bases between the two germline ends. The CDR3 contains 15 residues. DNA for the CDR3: TGCGCCAGCAGAAAGGGACACCAAAGCTCCTACGAGCAGTACTTC. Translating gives CASRKGHQSSYEQYF.

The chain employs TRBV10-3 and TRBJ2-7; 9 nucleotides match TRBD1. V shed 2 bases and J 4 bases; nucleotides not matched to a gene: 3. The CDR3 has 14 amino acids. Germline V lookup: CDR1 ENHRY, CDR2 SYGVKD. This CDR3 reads CAISETGGAYEQYF. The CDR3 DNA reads TGTGCCATCAGTGAGACAGGGGGCGCTTACGAGCAGTACTTC.

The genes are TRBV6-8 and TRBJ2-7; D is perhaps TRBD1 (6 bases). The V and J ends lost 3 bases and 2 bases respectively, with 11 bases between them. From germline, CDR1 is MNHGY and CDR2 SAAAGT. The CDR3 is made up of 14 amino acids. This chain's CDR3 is CASSYYDRPYEQYF. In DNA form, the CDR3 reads TGTGCCAGCAGTTATTACGACAGGCCCTACGAGCAGTACTTC.

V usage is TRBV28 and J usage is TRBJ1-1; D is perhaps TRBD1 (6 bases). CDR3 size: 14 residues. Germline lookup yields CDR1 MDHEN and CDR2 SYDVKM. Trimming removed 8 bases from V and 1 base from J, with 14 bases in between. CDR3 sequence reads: CASLQQGPNTEAFF. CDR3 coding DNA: TGTGCCAGCTTACAACAGGGCCCGAACACTGAAGCTTTCTTT.

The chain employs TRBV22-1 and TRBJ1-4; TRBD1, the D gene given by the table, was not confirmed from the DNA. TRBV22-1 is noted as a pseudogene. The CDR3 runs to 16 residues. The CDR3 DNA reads TGTGCCAGCAGTCGCCTCGAGGGGACAGGGTCGGAAAAACTGTTTTTT. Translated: CASSRLEGTGSEKLFF.

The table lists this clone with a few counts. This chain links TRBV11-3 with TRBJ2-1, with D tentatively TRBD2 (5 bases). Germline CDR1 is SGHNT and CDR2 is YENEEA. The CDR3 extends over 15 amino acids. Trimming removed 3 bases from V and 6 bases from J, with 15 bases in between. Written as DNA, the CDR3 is TGTGCCAGCAGCTTGGTCCCGGGGAGCCCCAATGAGCAGTTCTTC. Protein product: CASSLVPGSPNEQFF. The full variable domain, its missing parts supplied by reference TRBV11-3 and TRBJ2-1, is EAGVVQSPRYKIIEKKQPVAFWCNPISGHNTLYWYLQNLGQGPELLIRYENEEAVDDSQLPKDRFSAERLKGVDSTLKIQPAELGDSAVYLCASSLVPGSPNEQFFGPGTRLTVL.

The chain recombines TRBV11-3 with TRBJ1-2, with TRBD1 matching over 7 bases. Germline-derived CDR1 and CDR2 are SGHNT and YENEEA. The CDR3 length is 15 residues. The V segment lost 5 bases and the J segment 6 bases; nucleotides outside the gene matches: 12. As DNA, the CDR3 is TGTGCCAGCAGCCTTGGTACAGGGGCCTTTCATGGCTACACCTTC. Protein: CASSLGTGAFHGYTF.

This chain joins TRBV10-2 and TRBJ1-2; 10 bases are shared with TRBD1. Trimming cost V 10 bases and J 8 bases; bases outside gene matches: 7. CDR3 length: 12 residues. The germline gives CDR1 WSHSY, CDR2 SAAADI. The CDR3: CATDPGQGGYTF. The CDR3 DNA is TGCGCCACCGATCCGGGACAGGGGGGCTACACCTTC.

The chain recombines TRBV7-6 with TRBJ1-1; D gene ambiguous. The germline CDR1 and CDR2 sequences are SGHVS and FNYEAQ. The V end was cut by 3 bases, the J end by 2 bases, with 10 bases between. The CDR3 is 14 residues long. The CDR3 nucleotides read TGTGCCAGCAGCTTGGAATGGATAAACACTGAAGCTTTCTTT. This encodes CASSLEWINTEAFF.

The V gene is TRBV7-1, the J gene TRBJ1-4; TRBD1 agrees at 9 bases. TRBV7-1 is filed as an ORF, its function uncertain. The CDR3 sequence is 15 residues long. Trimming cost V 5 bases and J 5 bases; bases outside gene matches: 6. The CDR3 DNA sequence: TGTGCCAGCAGCGTCACCGGGACAGGGAATGAAAAACTGTTTTTT. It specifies CASSVTGTGNEKLFF.

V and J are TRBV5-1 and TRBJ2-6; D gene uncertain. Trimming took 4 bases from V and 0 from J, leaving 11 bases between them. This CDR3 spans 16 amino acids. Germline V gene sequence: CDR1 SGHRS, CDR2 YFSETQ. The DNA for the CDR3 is TGCGCCAGCAGCCCCAGTCGGCTCTCTGGGGCCAACGTCCTGACTTTC. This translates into CASSPSRLSGANVLTF.

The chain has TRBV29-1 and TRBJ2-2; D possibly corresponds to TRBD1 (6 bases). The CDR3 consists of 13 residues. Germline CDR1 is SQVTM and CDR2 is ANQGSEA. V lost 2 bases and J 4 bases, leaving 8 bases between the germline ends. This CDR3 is CSVENRATGELFF. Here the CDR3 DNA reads TGCAGCGTTGAAAACAGGGCCACCGGGGAGCTGTTTTTT.